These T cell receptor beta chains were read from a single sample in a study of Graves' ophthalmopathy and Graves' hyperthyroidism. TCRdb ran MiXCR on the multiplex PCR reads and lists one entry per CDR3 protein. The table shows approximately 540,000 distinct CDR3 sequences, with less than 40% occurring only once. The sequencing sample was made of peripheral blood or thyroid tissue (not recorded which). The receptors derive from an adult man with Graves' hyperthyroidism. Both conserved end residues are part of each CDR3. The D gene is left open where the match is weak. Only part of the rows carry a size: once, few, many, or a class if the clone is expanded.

DNA: TGTGCCAGCAGTCCGGGAGCTTCCTACGAGCAGTACTTC
CDR3: CASSPGASYEQYF
size: many
J: TRBJ2-7
D: NA
V: TRBV6-6

DNA: TGCAGCGTTGAGGAGGGTACCCCATCCCGGAACACTGAAGCTTTCTTT
CDR3: CSVEEGTPSRNTEAFF
size: NA
J: TRBJ1-1
D: NA
V: TRBV29-1

DNA: TGCAGCCCCCGTTTGGACTCCCCGGGGGAGACCCAGTACTTC
CDR3: CSPRLDSPGETQYF
size: NA
J: TRBJ2-5
D: NA
V: TRBV29-1

DNA: TGTGCCAGCAAACCGGGGATGAACACTGAAGCTTTCTTT
CDR3: CASKPGMNTEAFF
size: many
J: TRBJ1-1
D: NA
V: TRBV2

DNA: TGTGCCACCAGCAGAGATAAAAGGGGAAACACCGGGGAGCTGTTTTTT
CDR3: CATSRDKRGNTGELFF
size: once
J: TRBJ2-2
D: NA
V: TRBV15

DNA: TGTGCCAGCAGTGAGTCTAGCGGTGCCACAGATACGCAGTATTTT
CDR3: CASSESSGATDTQYF
size: NA
J: TRBJ2-3
D: TRBD2
V: TRBV10-3

DNA: TGCGCCAGCAGTGAGTATGGAACTAGCGGAAATACCGAGAGCACAGATACGCAGTATTTT
CDR3: CASSEYGTSGNTESTDTQYF
size: NA
J: TRBJ2-3
D: TRBD2
V: TRBV10-1

DNA: TGTGCCAGCAGTGTAGCGGGCTCCTACAATGAGCAGTTCTTC
CDR3: CASSVAGSYNEQFF
size: NA
J: TRBJ2-1
D: TRBD2
V: TRBV9

DNA: TGCGCCAGCAGTGATGCTGGGTATTCCAAAACTGAATCAACTAATGAAAAACTGTTTTTT
CDR3: CASSDAGYSKTESTNEKLFF
size: many
J: TRBJ1-4
D: NA
V: TRBV10-2

DNA: TGTGCCAGTAGCCGAGGGTGGGCTAACTATGGCTACACCTTC
CDR3: CASSRGWANYGYTF
size: NA
J: TRBJ1-2
D: NA
V: TRBV19

DNA: TGTGCCAGCAGCTCCACAGCGGGAGGTGTCCACGAGCAGTACTTC
CDR3: CASSSTAGGVHEQYF
size: NA
J: TRBJ2-7
D: TRBD2
V: TRBV7-8

DNA: TGCGCCAGCAGCTTGGCCACACCAGTAACCTCCTACGAGCAGTACTTC
CDR3: CASSLATPVTSYEQYF
size: many
J: TRBJ2-7
D: NA
V: TRBV5-1

DNA: TGTGCCATCAGTCAGCAGGGGGTCTCTGGAAACACCATATATTTT
CDR3: CAISQQGVSGNTIYF
size: NA
J: TRBJ1-3
D: TRBD1
V: TRBV10-3

DNA: TGCAGTGCTTGGGACAGGGATGGCTACACCTTC
CDR3: CSAWDRDGYTF
size: NA
J: TRBJ1-2
D: TRBD1
V: TRBV20-1

DNA: TGTGCCAGTAGTATTCGGGGAGCCCGACTGCATTTT
CDR3: CASSIRGARLHF
size: NA
J: TRBJ1-5
D: NA
V: TRBV19

DNA: TGTGCCAGCAGTGATGGGGGGTACCAGCCCCAGCATTTT
CDR3: CASSDGGYQPQHF
size: many
J: TRBJ1-5
D: NA
V: TRBV2

DNA: TGTGCCAGCAGCTACACAGGGTTACAAGAGACCCAGTACTTC
CDR3: CASSYTGLQETQYF
size: NA
J: TRBJ2-5
D: NA
V: TRBV7-9

DNA: TGCGCCAGCAGCCAAGAGGGGGTACGGCAGAGACTCTATGGCTACACCTTC
CDR3: CASSQEGVRQRLYGYTF
size: many
J: TRBJ1-2
D: NA
V: TRBV4-1

DNA: TGTGCCAGCAGCCCGACCACAGGGGAGCTGTTTTTT
CDR3: CASSPTTGELFF
size: NA
J: TRBJ2-2
D: NA
V: TRBV5-4

DNA: TGTGCCAGCACAGGACAGGGTGGCACTGAAGCTTTCTTT
CDR3: CASTGQGGTEAFF
size: many
J: TRBJ1-1
D: TRBD1
V: TRBV25-1

DNA: TGTGCCAGCAGCTTATATTCCGGGCCCGAAAACATTCAGTACTTC
CDR3: CASSLYSGPENIQYF
size: few
J: TRBJ2-4
D: NA
V: TRBV7-2

DNA: TGTGCCAGCAGCTTCCCAGGGGGGATTAACTATGGCTACACCTTC
CDR3: CASSFPGGINYGYTF
size: many
J: TRBJ1-2
D: TRBD1
V: TRBV7-8

DNA: TGTGCCAGCAGGGCCCTACAGGGATCGGAGTATTTT
CDR3: CASRALQGSEYF
size: once
J: TRBJ2-3
D: NA
V: TRBV12-3/TRBV12-4

DNA: TGCAGCGTTGAGAGGGGACAGGGGGCCAACGTCCTGACTTTC
CDR3: CSVERGQGANVLTF
size: NA
J: TRBJ2-6
D: TRBD1
V: TRBV29-1

DNA: TGCAGTGCTAGTTTCGGACAGGCGCAGTACTTC
CDR3: CSASFGQAQYF
size: many
J: TRBJ2-7
D: TRBD1
V: TRBV20-1

DNA: TGTGCCAGCAGTTATACACAGGGGCAACTTACCTACGAGCAGTACTTC
CDR3: CASSYTQGQLTYEQYF
size: few
J: TRBJ2-7
D: TRBD1
V: TRBV6-6

DNA: TGTGCCAGCAGCTTGAGGCGGGGAGCAGACGAGCAGTACTTC
CDR3: CASSLRRGADEQYF
size: NA
J: TRBJ2-7
D: NA
V: TRBV7-8

DNA: TGCGCCAGCAGCCCACTACAGGGAGGGGGACGAAACACCATATATTTT
CDR3: CASSPLQGGGRNTIYF
size: few
J: TRBJ1-3
D: NA
V: TRBV5-1

DNA: TGTGCCAGCAGTTACCATGCTGCCGGGGAGCTGTTTTTT
CDR3: CASSYHAAGELFF
size: NA
J: TRBJ2-2
D: NA
V: TRBV6-5

DNA: TGTGCCAGCAGCTTATCGGCAGGGATGGCTTCACCCCTCCACTTT
CDR3: CASSLSAGMASPLHF
size: many
J: TRBJ1-6
D: NA
V: TRBV7-8

DNA: TGTGCCAGCAGCGGGGGACAGTCGCTCTCCTATGATTCACCCCTCCACTTT
CDR3: CASSGGQSLSYDSPLHF
size: NA
J: TRBJ1-6
D: TRBD1
V: TRBV9

DNA: TGCAGTGCTAGAGATACGAGGGGAGGGAACACCGGGGAGCTGTTTTTT
CDR3: CSARDTRGGNTGELFF
size: many
J: TRBJ2-2
D: NA
V: TRBV20-1